These 2 T cell receptor beta chains share one sample of origin, sequenced in a study of cytomegalovirus exposure and HLA in healthy donors. PCR employed 60 Vbeta and 13 Jbeta primers. Generated by immunoSEQ multiplex PCR, the TCRdb table keeps only in-frame clones and is missing some. Reported are approximately 110,000 clones; the ten largest clones contain roughly 3.5%. Sequenced input: PBMCs. Every receptor here comes from a man between 18 and 29 years old in good health and CMV-seronegative.

The chain recombines TRBV9 with TRBJ2-6; 9 bases agree with TRBD1. The length of the CDR3 is 17 residues. The ends lost 4 bases at V and 3 bases at J; junction bases unmatched: 8. CDR1 and CDR2 from the germline V gene are SGDLS and YYNGEE. This chain's CDR3 is CASSPQGAAVGANVLTF. CDR3 bases: TGTGCCAGCAGCCCACAGGGGGCTGCGGTTGGGGCCAACGTCCTGACTTTC.

CDR3 bases: TGTGCCAGCAGCCGGGACAGGGGTTATGGCTACACCTTC. Encoded protein: CASSRDRGYGYTF. The chain combines TRBV7-2 with TRBJ1-2; 10 bases are a match to TRBD1. After removal of 5 bases from V and 5 bases from J, the junction contained 2 bases not matched to a gene. CDR3 length equals 13 residues. Germline V gives CDR1 SGHTA, CDR2 FQGNSA.